The TCR beta chain under discussion was sequenced for a study of T cells in Graves' hyperthyroidism and ophthalmopathy. Turning to the study itself: Peripheral blood draws took place at initial diagnosis, ahead of any treatment. Findings of the study overall: Most thyroid clonotypes expanded above 0.001 appeared in blood too.

Aged 18 to 65, the patients had hyperthyroidism that was newly diagnosed and had lasted under 2 months. Orbital computed tomography and thyroid ultrasound, together with serum TRAb and thyroxine and clinical symptoms, were used for diagnoses. Germline loops: CDR1 SNHLY, CDR2 FYNNEI. The CDR3 spans 14 residues. V shed 6 bases, J shed 7 bases, and the junction held 7 bases outside the gene matches. Comment on this clonotype: Its antigen is not known.

It was RNA transcripts that yielded the amplified TCR beta CDR3 regions. With the HTBI primer set, the TCR CDR3 went through a first round of RT-PCR. MiXCR, applied by TCRdb to the multiplex PCR reads, yields one record per CDR3 protein. The sample holds approximately 590,000 distinct CDR3 sequences, less than 20% seen once. The sequenced material came from blood. The TCR originated in a woman in her twenties or thirties with Graves' hyperthyroidism. The rearrangement links TRBV2 to TRBJ1-5, with 9 bases lining up with TRBD1. Written as DNA, the CDR3 is TGTGCCAGCAGGGGGACAGGGTGGGGGCAGCCCCAGCATTTT. Amino acid sequence: CASRGTGWGQPQHF.